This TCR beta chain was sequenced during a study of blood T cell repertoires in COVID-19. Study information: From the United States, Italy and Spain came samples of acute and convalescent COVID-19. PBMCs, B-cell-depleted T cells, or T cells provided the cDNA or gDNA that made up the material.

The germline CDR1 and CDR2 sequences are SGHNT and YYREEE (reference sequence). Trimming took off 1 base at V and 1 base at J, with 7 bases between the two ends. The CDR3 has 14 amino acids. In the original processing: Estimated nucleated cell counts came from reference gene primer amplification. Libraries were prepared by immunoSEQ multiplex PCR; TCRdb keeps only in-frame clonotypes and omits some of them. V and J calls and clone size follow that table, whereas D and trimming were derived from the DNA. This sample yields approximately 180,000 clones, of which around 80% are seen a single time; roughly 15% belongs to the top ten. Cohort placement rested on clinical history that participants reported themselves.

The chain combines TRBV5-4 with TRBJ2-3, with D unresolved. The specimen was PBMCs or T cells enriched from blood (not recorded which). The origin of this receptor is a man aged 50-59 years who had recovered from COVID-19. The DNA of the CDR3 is TGTGCCAGCAGCTTGAACCCGGGCACAGATACGCAGTATTTT. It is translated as CASSLNPGTDTQYF.